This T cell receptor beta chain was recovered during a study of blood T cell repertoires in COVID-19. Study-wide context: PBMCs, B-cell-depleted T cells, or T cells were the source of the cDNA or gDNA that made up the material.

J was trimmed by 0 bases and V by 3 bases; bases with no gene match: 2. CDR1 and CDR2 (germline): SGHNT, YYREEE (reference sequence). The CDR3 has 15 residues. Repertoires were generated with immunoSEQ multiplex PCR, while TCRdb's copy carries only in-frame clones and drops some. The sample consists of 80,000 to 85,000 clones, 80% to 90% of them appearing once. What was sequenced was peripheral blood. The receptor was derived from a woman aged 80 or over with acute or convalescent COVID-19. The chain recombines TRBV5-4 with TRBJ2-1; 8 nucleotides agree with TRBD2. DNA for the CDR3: TGTGCCAGCAGCTGGACTAGCAACTCCTACAATGAGCAGTTCTTC. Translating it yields CASSWTSNSYNEQFF.